The 16 T cell receptor beta chains below all came from one sample that was sequenced in a study of CD8 T cells in ankylosing spondylitis. General study points: Characteristic of ankylosing spondylitis blood, it appeared, was a TCR beta motif comprising roughly 8 highly homologous variants.

Their antigens are not known. TCRdb itself ran the 5' RACE reads through MiXCR, one entry per CDR3 protein. The sample contains 75,000 to 95,000 distinct CDR3 sequences, roughly 8.8% of which appear only once. The sample taken for sequencing was blood, either unsorted or a sorted T cell fraction (not recorded which). The receptors originated from a male donor with ankylosing spondylitis.

There are many counts of this clonotype. V usage is TRBV20-1 and J usage is TRBJ2-1; 7 positions agree with TRBD1. The CDR3 covers 13 residues. Per the germline V gene, CDR1 is DFQATT and CDR2 is SNEGSKA (reference sequence). The ends lost 4 bases at V and 5 bases at J; junction bases unmatched: 5. The CDR3: CSAIATGNNEQFF. The CDR3 DNA is TGCAGTGCTATCGCGACAGGGAACAATGAGCAGTTCTTC.

There are many counts of this clonotype. The genes are TRBV13 and TRBJ2-1, with D unclear. Germline V gene data show CDR1 as PRHDT and CDR2 as FYEKMQ (reference sequence). The CDR3 has 13 amino acids. The germline V and J ends were trimmed by 3 bases and 6 bases, with 9 bases remaining between them. The CDR3 region is CASSFSGRNEQFF. As DNA, the CDR3 is TGTGCCAGCAGCTTTAGTGGACGCAATGAGCAGTTCTTC.

For the CDR3, the DNA is TGTGCCAGCAGCTTAGCGGGACTACCATACGAGCAGTACGTC. Protein: CASSLAGLPYEQYV. The genes are TRBV7-2 and TRBJ2-7; 7 bases align to TRBD2. Germline V lookup: CDR1 SGHTA, CDR2 FQGNSA. CDR3 length: 14 residues. V gave up 0 bases and J gave up 4 bases; unmatched junction bases: 3.

Ten or more counts support this clonotype. The J gene is TRBJ2-7, the V gene TRBV4-2, with D perhaps matching TRBD2 (6 bases). CDR3 size: 14 residues. Trimming stripped 3 bases from V and 2 bases from J, with 11 bases between. Looked up from germline, CDR1 is LGHNA and CDR2 is YNFKEQ. The CDR3 protein is CASSHRDLTYEQYF. As DNA, the CDR3 is TGTGCCAGCAGCCACCGGGACTTAACCTACGAGCAGTACTTC.

The chain has TRBV24-1 and TRBJ2-1; 8 bases are shared with TRBD1. CDR1 is KGHDR and CDR2 is SFDVKD in the germline V gene. J was trimmed by 6 bases and V by 5 bases; bases with no gene match: 8. The CDR3 runs 15 residues. The CDR3 loop is CATSVTGQGINEQFF. CDR3 coding DNA: TGTGCCACCAGTGTAACTGGACAGGGAATCAATGAGCAGTTCTTC.

This clonotype was detected only a few times. The genes are TRBV27 and TRBJ2-4; D is uncertain. Germline CDR1 and CDR2: MNHEY and SMNVEV (reference sequence). V lost 1 base and J lost 7, with 8 bases in between. This CDR3 has 13 amino acids. CDR3 loop: CASSLWTGNIQYF. CDR3 DNA: TGTGCCAGCAGTTTATGGACCGGTAACATTCAGTACTTC.

At least ten counts were recorded for this clonotype. V is TRBV7-8 and J is TRBJ1-5, with D possibly TRBD1 on 5 matching bases. The V gene lost 5 bases and the J gene lost 2 bases, with 16 bases spanning the gap. This CDR3 has 16 residues. Germline CDR1 and CDR2: SGHVS and FQNEAQ. CDR3 protein: CASSPVGGFRNQPQHF. The CDR3 DNA reads as TGTGCCAGCAGCCCCGTCGGGGGGTTTCGCAATCAGCCCCAGCATTTT.

CDR3 nucleotide sequence: TGTGCCAGCAGTTTAGCAGGGGAGGGCTACACCTTC. It encodes CASSLAGEGYTF. The chain recombines TRBV12-3 or TRBV12-4 with TRBJ1-2, with D perhaps matching TRBD1 (5 bases). Trimming pared 0 bases from V and 8 bases from J, leaving 7 bases between. The CDR3 length is 12 residues.

V is TRBV13 and J is TRBJ1-2, with no clear D. Trimming removed 3 bases at V and 6 bases at J, with 8 bases between. Germline CDR1 is PRHDT and CDR2 is FYEKMQ (reference sequence). This CDR3 contains 12 residues. The DNA for the CDR3 is TGTGCCAGCAGCTTGGACTCAAATGGCTACACCTTC. Amino acid sequence: CASSLDSNGYTF.

The gene calls are TRBV11-1 and TRBJ2-1, with D possibly matching TRBD2 (6 bases). Trimming took off 4 bases at V and 4 bases at J, with 23 bases between the two ends. CDR1 SGHAT and CDR2 FQDESV come from the germline V gene (reference sequence). There are 18 residues in the CDR3. In DNA, the CDR3 is TGTGCCAGCAGCTCCGTCTTAAATATTCTAGCGCAATACAATGAGCAGTTCTTC. It translates to CASSSVLNILAQYNEQFF.

The chain combines TRBV18 with TRBJ1-1; D is possibly TRBD1 (5 bases). In germline, CDR1 is KGHSH, CDR2 LQKENI. V lost 2 bases and J 1 base, leaving 17 bases between the germline ends. The CDR3 has 17 residues. Here the CDR3 reads CASSPAWDPAGNTEAFF. The CDR3, as DNA: TGTGCCAGCTCACCAGCCTGGGACCCCGCGGGGAACACTGAAGCTTTCTTT.

This clonotype was observed at least ten times. This chain uses TRBV12-3 or TRBV12-4 with TRBJ1-1; D unresolved. V gave up 10 bases and J gave up 6 bases, with 6 bases separating them. This CDR3 has 9 amino acids. In DNA, the CDR3 is TGTGCCACGGACGCTGAAGCTTTCTTT. Translating it yields CATDAEAFF.

This clonotype was recorded many times. The V and J genes are TRBV28 and TRBJ2-7; D perhaps matches TRBD1 (5 bases). Germline lookup yields CDR1 MDHEN and CDR2 SYDVKM. This CDR3 has 16 amino acids. The V and J ends lost 6 bases and 4 bases respectively, with 22 bases between them. The DNA of the CDR3 is TGTGCCAGCAGAGCCGTTACGACAGACGTTCATTACGAGCAGTACTTC. Amino acids: CASRAVTTDVHYEQYF. Using reference TRBV28 and TRBJ2-7 for the parts outside the CDR3, the full variable domain is DVKVTQSSRYLVKRTGEKVFLECVQDMDHENMFWYRQDPGLGLRLIYFSYDVKMKEKGDIPEGYSVSREKKERFSLILESASTNQTSMYLCASRAVTTDVHYEQYFGPGTRLTVT.

The chain employs TRBV5-1 and TRBJ1-4; D is ambiguous. Germline CDR1 SGHRS, CDR2 YFSETQ. The CDR3 extends over 16 amino acids. The V gene lost 6 bases and the J gene lost 3 bases, with 18 bases spanning the gap. The CDR3 is CASTSGRLGSNEKLFF. For the CDR3, the DNA is TGCGCCAGCACCAGCGGACGTTTGGGGTCTAATGAAAAACTGTTTTTT.

The sample holds a few counts of this clonotype. The CDR3 sequence: CASSQVESILGNEQFF. The CDR3 DNA follows: TGCGCCAGCAGCCAAGTTGAGTCCATATTGGGCAATGAGCAGTTCTTC. The genes are TRBV4-1 and TRBJ2-1, with D hard to call. Trimming removed 1 base from V and 6 bases from J, with 16 bases in between. Germline CDR1 reads MGHRA; CDR2 reads YSYEKL. The CDR3 runs 16 residues.

The V call is TRBV18, the J call TRBJ2-3; a weak D match, TRBD1 (7 bases). Trimming took 6 bases from V and 3 from J, leaving 13 bases between them. The germline CDR1 and CDR2 sequences are KGHSH and LQKENI. The CDR3 sequence is 14 residues long. The CDR3 DNA sequence: TGTGCCAGCTCCGGGGACAGCGGGACAGATACGCAGTATTTT. Protein: CASSGDSGTDTQYF.